Described below is a single T cell receptor beta chain sequence and its context. This sample was taken from a study of CD8+ T cells in alopecia areata. Trimming cost V 2 bases and J 2 bases, with 9 bases left between them. The CDR3 covers 13 residues. The germline CDR1 and CDR2 sequences are GTSNPN and SVGIG (reference sequence). cDNA prepared by RNA extraction and subsequent reverse transcription served as the template for sequencing. TCRdb keeps only in-frame clones here, not all; method: immunoSEQ multiplex PCR. The table records 170,000 or so clones, about 60% of them present only once. V usage is TRBV30 and J usage is TRBJ1-1; tentatively, D is TRBD1 (5 bases). Source: CD4+ T cells sorted from blood, taken at week 0. The sequence was collected from a human donor with alopecia areata. The CDR3 nucleotides read TGTGCCTGGAGTAAGGGGTTCAACACTGAAGCTTTCTTT. This encodes CAWSKGFNTEAFF.